One sample yielded the 32 T cell receptor beta chains listed below, sequenced in a study of blood T cell repertoires in COVID-19. The assay was immunoSEQ multiplex PCR, and TCRdb's table has in-frame clones only and misses some. The table lists 260,000 or so clones, around four fifths of them singletons. Sequencing input: PBMCs or T cells enriched from blood (not recorded which). Receptor source: a woman between 40 and 50 years old who had been exposed to COVID-19.

The chain uses TRBV2 and TRBJ2-5; D possibly corresponds to TRBD1 (6 bases). Germline V gene sequence: CDR1 SNHLY, CDR2 FYNNEI. The CDR3 is 13 residues long. The V gene lost 8 bases and the J gene lost 2 bases, with 12 bases spanning the gap. The CDR3 bases are TGTGCCAGCGGACAGCCGAGGCAAGAGACCCAGTACTTC. It translates to CASGQPRQETQYF.

The J gene is TRBJ2-7, the V gene TRBV10-3, with D perhaps TRBD2 (7 bases). The germline V gene has CDR1 ENHRY and CDR2 SYGVKD. Trimming cost V 9 bases and J 0 bases, with 15 bases left between them. The CDR3 is 14 residues long. This CDR3 is CAMRETGNSYEQYF. The CDR3, as DNA: TGTGCCATGCGGGAGACAGGCAACTCCTACGAGCAGTACTTC.

The table lists this clone with many counts. The chain recombines TRBV5-8 with TRBJ2-7, with TRBD2 matching 8 bases. The CDR3 loop spans 13 amino acids. CDR1 and CDR2 (germline): SGHTS, YDEGEE. Trimming at V came to 1 base and at J to 10 bases, leaving 7 bases not matched to a gene. The CDR3: CASSLISGARQYF. The CDR3 region has the DNA TGTGCCAGCAGCTTGATTAGCGGGGCAAGACAGTACTTC.

The chain combines TRBV6-8 with TRBJ2-5, with a tentative D call TRBD2 (7 bases). Germline CDR1 is MNHGY and CDR2 is SAAAGT. The CDR3 has 12 amino acids. Trimming removed 8 bases from V and 5 bases from J, with 12 bases in between. Here the CDR3 DNA reads TGTGCCAGCGGGGGGGCCGGGGAGACCCAGTACTTC. It translates to CASGGAGETQYF.

As DNA, the CDR3 is TGTGCCAGCAGCTCCCTTTTTCGGACAGGGGGCTTGCGGGAGACCCAGTACTTC. This sequence encodes CASSSLFRTGGLRETQYF. The chain combines TRBV11-2 with TRBJ2-5; 11 bases align to TRBD1. This CDR3 is 18 amino acids long. Germline V CDR1 and CDR2: SGHAT, FQNNGV. J lost 5 bases, V lost 4 bases, and 15 bases had no gene match. The complete variable domain, with remaining parts taken from reference TRBV11-2 and TRBJ2-5, reads EAGVAQSPRYKIIEKRQSVAFWCNPISGHATLYWYQQILGQGPKLLIQFQNNGVVDDSQLPKDRFSAERLKGVDSTLKIQPAKLEDSAVYLCASSSLFRTGGLRETQYFGPGTRLLVL.

About this clone: The sample carries other DNA sequences with the same CDR3. The chain links TRBV25-1 to TRBJ1-2; D is uncertain. CDR1 is MGHDK, CDR2 SYGVNS, per germline. CDR3 length equals 11 residues. V lost 4 bases and J 8 bases, leaving 8 bases between the germline ends. In DNA form, the CDR3 reads TGTGCCAGCAGTGGCTTTGAGGGCTACACCTTC. This codes for CASSGFEGYTF.

The chain is built from TRBV27 and TRBJ1-1; possibly TRBD1 for D (5 bases). V was pared by 7 bases and J by 4 bases, with 10 bases between. The CDR3 is made up of 12 amino acids. Germline CDR1 reads MNHEY; CDR2 reads SMNVEV (reference sequence). CDR3 bases: TGTGCCAGCATTCGGGGGGGCACTGAAGCTTTCTTT. This translates into CASIRGGTEAFF.

This chain uses TRBV6-2 or TRBV6-3 with TRBJ1-5; 8 nucleotides agree with TRBD1. Germline V gene sequence: CDR1 MNHEY, CDR2 SVGEGT. CDR3 length equals 15 residues. V shed 6 bases, J shed 2 bases, and the junction held 6 bases outside the gene matches. CDR3 protein: CASSDRTGRNQPQHF. The CDR3 nucleotides read TGTGCCAGCAGCGACAGGACAGGGCGCAATCAGCCCCAGCATTTT.

The chain uses TRBV3-1 (or the pseudogene TRBV3-2) and TRBJ2-2; D not certain. Trimming cost V 7 bases and J 2 bases, with 14 bases left between them. This CDR3 has 15 residues. CDR1 and CDR2 from the germline V gene are LGHDT and YNNKEL (reference sequence). Here the CDR3 DNA reads TGTGCCAGCAAAGCGCAGATTGAAAACACCGGGGAGCTGTTTTTT. Translation: CASKAQIENTGELFF.

This clone has just one count. DNA of the CDR3: TGTGCCAGCAGCTCCCGTCAGTATGGCACAGATACGCAGTATTTT. The encoded protein is CASSSRQYGTDTQYF. The V gene is TRBV7-2, the J gene TRBJ2-3, with D hard to call. Trimming took 4 bases from V and 1 from J, leaving 12 bases between them. From germline, CDR1 is SGHTA and CDR2 FQGNSA. The length of the CDR3 is 15 residues.

This clone was observed a single time. The chain uses TRBV30 and TRBJ1-5; no clear D gene. V gave up 0 bases and J gave up 0 bases, with 9 bases separating them. Germline loops: CDR1 GTSNPN, CDR2 SVGIG (reference sequence). The CDR3 has 15 residues. In nucleotides, the CDR3 is TGTGCCTGGAGTGTACGGGGTGCTAGCAATCAGCCCCAGCATTTT. As protein: CAWSVRGASNQPQHF.

As regards this clone: At one of its ends the junction is not consistent with the germline gene, which may arise from a read error. V and J are TRBV7-7 and TRBJ2-2; the match to TRBD1 covers 7 bases. From germline, CDR1 is SSHAT and CDR2 FNYEAQ (reference sequence). The CDR3 spans 14 residues. CDR3 sequence (DNA): TGTGCTAGCAGCCTGGACAGGTTATCCGGGGAGCTGTTTTTT. It yields the protein CASSLDRLSGELFF.

The chain joins TRBV7-8 to TRBJ2-3, with 7 bases fitting TRBD1. V lost 2 bases and J lost 4; bases outside the gene matches: 12. The CDR3 runs to 17 residues. In germline, CDR1 is SGHVS, CDR2 FQNEAQ. CDR3 residues: CASSLRGRGFIADTQYF. The CDR3 DNA sequence: TGTGCCAGCAGCTTACGGGGCAGGGGGTTCATCGCAGATACGCAGTATTTT.

The chain is built from TRBV4-2 and TRBJ1-5; 7 bases agree with TRBD1. CDR1 is LGHNA, CDR2 YNFKEQ, per germline. This CDR3 has 16 amino acids. Trimming took 4 bases from V and 6 from J; bases not matched to a gene: 12. CDR3 region: CASSRAGTVRVQPQHF. The CDR3 nucleotides read TGTGCCAGCAGCCGGGCCGGGACAGTTAGAGTTCAGCCCCAGCATTTT.

The chain links TRBV3-1 (or the pseudogene TRBV3-2) to TRBJ1-2; D might be TRBD1 (5 bases). Germline loops: CDR1 LGHDT, CDR2 YNNKEL (reference sequence). Deletions cut 0 bases from V and 4 bases from J, with 12 bases between. The CDR3 runs to 15 residues. CDR3 DNA sequence: TGTGCCAGCAGCCAAGAAGGGACTGCACGCTATGGCTACACCTTC. Translation gives CASSQEGTARYGYTF.

This sequence joins TRBV18 and TRBJ1-1; D is ambiguous. The V end lost 4 bases, the J end lost 1 base, and 7 bases lay between the germline ends. The CDR3 has 13 residues. Germline V gives CDR1 KGHSH, CDR2 LQKENI. This CDR3 reads CASSRVENTEAFF. CDR3 bases: TGTGCCAGCTCACGCGTCGAGAACACTGAAGCTTTCTTT.

The CDR3: CASRTGEGNTIYF. In DNA form, the CDR3 reads TGTGCCAGCAGGACAGGGGAGGGCAACACCATATATTTT. The rearrangement joins TRBV6-5 to TRBJ1-3; 8 bases map to TRBD1. CDR1 is MNHEY, CDR2 SVGAGI, per germline. The CDR3 runs 13 residues. Trimming took 6 bases from V and 7 from J; bases not matched to a gene: 5.

The chain employs TRBV6-2 or TRBV6-3 and TRBJ1-1, with TRBD1 matching 11 bases. V lost 0 bases and J lost 0; bases outside the gene matches: 3. This CDR3 spans 17 amino acids. Germline values: CDR1 MNHEY, CDR2 SVGEGT. CDR3 in amino acids: CASSYSRTGGLNTEAFF. The DNA for the CDR3 is TGTGCCAGCAGTTACTCCCGGACAGGGGGCCTGAACACTGAAGCTTTCTTT.

This clone was recorded only once. The chain joins TRBV5-6 to TRBJ2-7; TRBD1 aligns across 8 bases. After removal of 4 bases from V and 2 bases from J, the junction contained 11 bases not matched to a gene. Germline CDR1 reads SGHDT; CDR2 reads YYEEEE. The CDR3 is made up of 16 amino acids. The CDR3 DNA reads as TGTGCCAGCAGCCCGCCGACAGGGGAAGGACCCTACGAGCAGTACTTC. This gives the protein CASSPPTGEGPYEQYF.

V gene TRBV19 combines with J gene TRBJ2-1; 7 nucleotides match TRBD2. J gave up 3 bases and V 2 bases, and 7 bases lay outside the gene matches. The CDR3 has 16 amino acids. The germline V gene has CDR1 LNHDA and CDR2 SQIVND (reference sequence). The CDR3 here is CASSIRRGRHYNEQFF. CDR3 DNA sequence: TGTGCCAGTAGTATACGGCGGGGGAGACACTACAATGAGCAGTTCTTC.

The rearrangement joins TRBV3-1 (or the pseudogene TRBV3-2) to TRBJ2-7; 7 nucleotides align to TRBD1. The germline gives CDR1 LGHDT, CDR2 YNNKEL (reference sequence). The length of the CDR3 is 14 residues. V lost 7 bases to trimming and J lost 1 base; unmatched junction nucleotides: 7. CDR3 sequence reads: CASNPGGMSYEQYF. CDR3 bases: TGTGCCAGCAACCCAGGGGGTATGTCCTACGAGCAGTACTTC.

This sequence joins TRBV30 and TRBJ1-2; D not resolved. There are 12 residues in the CDR3. Trimming cost V 4 bases and J 7 bases, with 13 bases left between them. Germline values: CDR1 GTSNPN, CDR2 SVGIG (reference sequence). The DNA for the CDR3 is TGTGCCTGGATGGCAGGTACAGCTGGCTACACCTTC. Translated: CAWMAGTAGYTF.

The V gene is TRBV7-3, the J gene TRBJ1-1; perhaps TRBD1 as D (5 bases). The CDR3 runs 17 residues. Germline CDR1 is SGHTA and CDR2 is FQGTGA. V was shortened by 1 base and J by 1 base, with 16 bases between the two germline ends. The DNA of the CDR3 is TGTGCCAGCAGCTTAAGAGGAATACCAACAGGGAACACTGAAGCTTTCTTT. As protein: CASSLRGIPTGNTEAFF.

The chain uses TRBV27 and TRBJ2-3, with TRBD2 matching 8 bases. The CDR3 spans 15 residues. Germline-derived CDR1 and CDR2 are MNHEY and SMNVEV (reference sequence). The V and J ends lost 6 bases and 3 bases, in that order; junction bases with no gene match: 8. CDR3 loop: CASRNRGGQTDTQYF. The DNA for the CDR3 is TGTGCCAGCAGGAACCGGGGGGGCCAAACAGATACGCAGTATTTT.

The chain couples TRBV3-1 (or the pseudogene TRBV3-2) to TRBJ1-5; D is possibly TRBD1 (5 bases). Germline CDR1 and CDR2: LGHDT and YNNKEL (reference sequence). Trimming left V 0 bases short and J 7 bases short, with 13 bases between. CDR3 length: 15 residues. The CDR3 DNA sequence: TGTGCCAGCAGCCAAGATCTCCCGGCAGGGCAGCCCCAGCATTTT. This gives the protein CASSQDLPAGQPQHF.

The CDR3 sequence is CASRRDTSGNTIYF. In DNA form, the CDR3 reads TGTGCCAGCAGACGGGACACCTCTGGAAACACCATATATTTT. The chain links TRBV6-5 to TRBJ1-3, with D possibly being TRBD1 (6 bases). Trimming removed 6 bases from V and 0 bases from J, with 9 bases in between. The CDR3 runs to 14 residues. The germline CDR1 and CDR2 sequences are MNHEY and SVGAGI.

J is TRBJ2-7 and V is TRBV4-2; D is ambiguous. This CDR3 comprises 16 residues. Trimming stripped 1 base from V and 2 bases from J, with 15 bases between. The germline V gene has CDR1 LGHNA and CDR2 YNFKEQ. The CDR3 DNA reads TGTGCCAGCAGCCAAGTCTTGGCAGCGCCTACCTACGAGCAGTACTTC. Protein sequence: CASSQVLAAPTYEQYF.

V is TRBV9 and J is TRBJ2-1; 8 bases match TRBD2. Germline lookup yields CDR1 SGDLS and CDR2 YYNGEE. The trim removed 4 bases at V and 1 base at J, leaving 22 bases unmatched. The CDR3 spans 21 residues. CDR3 bases: TGTGCCAGCAGCCTCAGATCGGGAGGGGCGAGTACGGGAGGGTCCTACAATGAGCAGTTCTTC. Translation gives CASSLRSGGASTGGSYNEQFF.

The genes are TRBV9 and TRBJ2-2, with D perhaps matching TRBD2 (5 bases). In germline, CDR1 is SGDLS, CDR2 YYNGEE. V dropped 0 bases and J dropped 2 bases, with 14 bases sitting between them. This CDR3 has 17 amino acids. The CDR3 region is CASSVASWTLNTGELFF. CDR3 nucleotides: TGTGCCAGCAGCGTAGCCAGCTGGACTTTAAACACCGGGGAGCTGTTTTTT. The variable domain in full, completed from reference TRBV9 and TRBJ2-2, reads DSGVTQTPKHLITATGQRVTLRCSPRSGDLSVYWYQQSLDQGLQFLIQYYNGEERAKGNILERFSAQQFPDLHSELNLSSLELGDSALYFCASSVASWTLNTGELFFGEGSRLTVL.

This clone was picked up a small number of times. The gene calls are TRBV7-9 and TRBJ2-3; the match to TRBD2 covers 7 bases. The ends lost 5 bases at V and 2 bases at J; junction bases unmatched: 7. CDR3 size: 15 residues. Germline assignment: CDR1 SEHNR and CDR2 FQNEAQ (reference sequence). CDR3 sequence: CASSALGLPTDTQYF. CDR3 in DNA: TGTGCCAGCAGCGCTTTGGGACTACCCACAGATACGCAGTATTTT.

This rearrangement joins TRBV5-1 to TRBJ2-1; 7 bases match TRBD2. V trimming: 4 bases; J trimming: 7 bases; junction bases outside the gene matches: 11. The germline CDR1 and CDR2 sequences are SGHRS and YFSETQ. The CDR3 runs to 15 residues. CDR3 amino acids: CASSLRGDFRNEQFF. In nucleotides, the CDR3 is TGCGCCAGCAGCCTCCGGGGGGACTTTCGAAATGAGCAGTTCTTC.

The chain uses TRBV18 and TRBJ1-6, with TRBD1 matching 9 bases. The V gene's germline CDR1 is KGHSH and CDR2 LQKENI. The CDR3 runs to 16 residues. Trimming took 6 bases from V and 7 from J; bases not matched to a gene: 10. The chain's CDR3 is CASSPGQGLGNSPLHF. The CDR3 nucleotides read TGTGCCAGCTCTCCAGGACAGGGGCTAGGGAATTCACCCCTCCACTTT. The complete variable domain, with remaining parts taken from reference TRBV18 and TRBJ1-6, reads NAGVMQNPRHLVRRRGQEARLRCSPMKGHSHVYWYRQLPEEGLKFMVYLQKENIIDESGMPKERFSAEFPKEGPSILRIQQVVRGDSAAYFCASSPGQGLGNSPLHFGNGTRLTVT.